This entry lists 18 T cell receptor beta chains sequenced from one sample in a study of shared clonotypes between healthy human individuals. Sequenced by immunoSEQ multiplex PCR; TCRdb stores in-frame clones only, minus some. Of about 2.5 million clones listed, around 92% were seen once; the top ten hold approximately 0.39%. Sequencing was performed on naive CD4+ T cells from PBMCs. As for subset: CD45RA+ positively selected. Source of these receptors: a man younger than 35 in good health. Some clones in this sample may be carry-over from other donors' samples.

The J gene is TRBJ2-7, the V gene TRBV6-1; tentatively, D is TRBD1 (6 bases). The CDR3 length is 14 residues. Per the germline V gene, CDR1 is MNHNS and CDR2 is SASEGT. V lost 1 base to trimming and J lost 5 bases, with 12 bases between them. The chain's CDR3 is CASSEVGAFDEQYF. The CDR3 coding sequence is TGTGCCAGCAGTGAAGTGGGGGCCTTTGACGAGCAGTACTTC.

The rearrangement joins TRBV28 to TRBJ1-5; D may be TRBD1 (5 bases). The CDR3 length is 14 residues. CDR1 is MDHEN, CDR2 SYDVKM, per germline. Trimming took 7 bases from V and 7 from J, leaving 17 bases between them. The DNA for the CDR3 is TGTGCCAGCACCCTCGACCGGGGCGCCCAGCCCCAGCATTTT. This codes for CASTLDRGAQPQHF.

This chain uses TRBV25-1 with TRBJ2-7, with a possible D match to TRBD1 (5 bases). CDR1 and CDR2 (germline): MGHDK, SYGVNS. The length of the CDR3 is 13 residues. The V gene lost 5 bases and the J gene lost 2 bases, with 10 bases spanning the gap. The CDR3 bases are TGTGCCAGCAGTTCCCGGACAACCTACGAGCAGTACTTC. Its protein is CASSSRTTYEQYF.

With respect to this clone: At one boundary the junction diverges from the germline segment, which might be a read error. The chain has TRBV2 and TRBJ2-7; possible D gene TRBD2, 6 bases. CDR3 size: 14 residues. CDR1 is SNHLY and CDR2 is FYNNEI in the germline V gene. CDR3 in amino acids: CASSDAGGRTKVHF. The CDR3 DNA is TGTGCCAGCAGTGACGCTGGAGGTCGGACTAAGGTACACTTC.

The J gene is TRBJ1-5, the V gene TRBV7-2; D is possibly TRBD1 (5 bases). The V gene lost 10 bases and the J gene lost 6 bases, with 16 bases spanning the gap. The CDR3 sequence is 13 residues long. Germline V gives CDR1 SGHTA, CDR2 FQGNSA. CDR3 sequence (DNA): TGTGCCACCGGGACGGGTCGGGGTCAGCCCCAGCATTTT. Its translation is CATGTGRGQPQHF.

This clone came up a few times. V gene TRBV18 combines with J gene TRBJ1-1; D is ambiguous. V lost 6 bases to trimming and J lost 5 bases, with 19 bases between them. Germline V gene sequence: CDR1 KGHSH, CDR2 LQKENI. The CDR3 loop spans 15 amino acids. CDR3 DNA: TGTGCCAGCTCGCCGGCGACAAGAGTCGAGACTGAAGCTTTCTTT. Its protein product is CASSPATRVETEAFF.

This rearrangement joins TRBV6-4 to TRBJ2-2, with D uncertain. The ends were cut back, 2 bases at V and 4 bases at J, with 5 bases in the middle. The CDR3 is made up of 13 amino acids. Germline V lookup: CDR1 MRHNA, CDR2 SNTAGT. The DNA for the CDR3 is TGTGCCAGCAGTGACGTTCTCACCGGGGAGCTGTTTTTT. This encodes CASSDVLTGELFF.

This sequence joins TRBV15 and TRBJ2-4, with no clear D. This CDR3 comprises 13 residues. The V gene's germline CDR1 is LNHNV and CDR2 YYDKDF (reference sequence). V lost 9 bases and J lost 0, with 9 bases in between. This chain's CDR3 is CATLSPAKNIQYF. The CDR3 nucleotides are TGTGCCACTCTCTCTCCAGCCAAAAACATTCAGTACTTC.

This chain links TRBV6-5 with TRBJ1-1, with TRBD1 as a possible D gene (6 bases). V shed 7 bases and J shed 4 bases, with 19 bases lying between them. This CDR3 is 15 amino acids long. Germline V gene data show CDR1 as MNHEY and CDR2 as SVGAGI. The CDR3 DNA reads TGTGCCAGCAATAAGGGGGAGGTGTTGACCACTGAAGCTTTCTTT. Protein: CASNKGEVLTTEAFF.

CDR3 in amino acids: CASSLPGETQYF. CDR3 nucleotide sequence: TGTGCCAGCAGCCTCCCGGGGGAGACCCAGTACTTC. The chain has TRBV9 and TRBJ2-5; D perhaps matches TRBD2 (5 bases). CDR3 length: 12 residues. V lost 4 bases and J lost 5, with 9 bases in between. Germline V gene sequence: CDR1 SGDLS, CDR2 YYNGEE.

The chain combines TRBV19 with TRBJ1-3; no reliable D call. The V and J ends lost 5 bases and 0 bases respectively, with 8 bases between them. CDR1 and CDR2 from the germline V gene are LNHDA and SQIVND (reference sequence). The CDR3 totals 14 residues. The CDR3 coding sequence is TGTGCCAGTAGTCTGCGGAGCTCTGGAAACACCATATATTTT. Translation: CASSLRSSGNTIYF.

CDR3 protein: CASSRRGLANYEQYF. The CDR3 DNA is TGTGCCAGCAGCCGGAGGGGACTAGCGAACTACGAGCAGTACTTC. V gene TRBV5-6 combines with J gene TRBJ2-7; 10 bases agree with TRBD2. The CDR3 contains 15 residues. Trimming at V came to 4 bases and at J to 3 bases, leaving 7 bases not matched to a gene. The V gene's germline CDR1 is SGHDT and CDR2 YYEEEE. The full variable domain, its missing parts supplied by reference TRBV5-6 and TRBJ2-7, is DAGVTQSPTHLIKTRGQQVTLRCSPKSGHDTVSWYQQALGQGPQFIFQYYEEEERQRGNFPDRFSGHQFPNYSSELNVNALLLGDSALYLCASSRRGLANYEQYFGPGTRLTVT.

This clone appeared once. The chain has TRBV5-4 and TRBJ2-7; TRBD2 matches at 7 bases. The V gene end was trimmed by 0 bases and the J gene end by 5 bases; junction bases not matched to a gene: 2. CDR3 length equals 13 residues. Germline assignment: CDR1 SGHNT and CDR2 YYREEE (reference sequence). In DNA, the CDR3 is TGTGCCAGCAGCTTGGTCGCGGGAGACGAGCAGTACTTC. This encodes CASSLVAGDEQYF.

The rearrangement links TRBV5-5 to TRBJ2-7; possible D gene TRBD2, 6 bases. The CDR3 is 13 residues long. Germline V lookup: CDR1 SGHKS, CDR2 YYEKEE (reference sequence). V was cut by 5 bases and J by 1 base, with 10 bases left in between. DNA for the CDR3: TGTGCCAGCAGGGGGACTGCTTCCTACGAGCAGTACTTC. It is translated as CASRGTASYEQYF.

The chain employs TRBV19 and TRBJ1-1; D might be TRBD1 (6 bases). This CDR3 has 15 amino acids. Per germline, CDR1 LNHDA and CDR2 SQIVND (reference sequence). With 5 bases removed from V and 8 bases from J, the gap between germline ends came to 21 bases. The CDR3 DNA reads TGTGCCAGTAGTCTTCTTCGGACAGAGTCGTCCGAAGCTTTCTTT. It encodes CASSLLRTESSEAFF.

The chain carries TRBV30 and TRBJ1-5; D possibly corresponds to TRBD1 (5 bases). The germline V and J ends were trimmed by 6 bases and 5 bases, with 14 bases remaining between them. The germline CDR1 and CDR2 sequences are GTSNPN and SVGIG (reference sequence). This CDR3 has 13 amino acids. CDR3 DNA: TGTGCCTGCGATCCAGGGTTAGATCAGCCCCAGCATTTT. It translates to CACDPGLDQPQHF.

V gene TRBV4-3 combines with J gene TRBJ2-7; 12 nucleotides match TRBD2. This CDR3 contains 15 residues. The V gene end was trimmed by 3 bases and the J gene end by 6 bases; junction bases not matched to a gene: 6. Germline V gives CDR1 LGHNA, CDR2 YSLEER. The CDR3 sequence: CASSHLAGGPAEQYF. The CDR3 DNA is TGCGCCAGCAGCCATCTAGCGGGAGGGCCTGCCGAGCAGTACTTC.

The chain is built from TRBV6-1 and TRBJ2-1; D is unresolved. This CDR3 is 13 amino acids long. Looked up from germline, CDR1 is MNHNS and CDR2 is SASEGT. V was shortened by 10 bases and J by 4 bases, with 14 bases between the two germline ends. CDR3 coding DNA: TGTGCCACTCCAAGAGAAGGGTACAATGAGCAGTTCTTC. As protein: CATPREGYNEQFF.